One sample yielded the 31 T cell receptor beta chains listed below, sequenced in a study of vaccination and CD4 T cells after COVID-19. Cultured CD4+ T cells had their DNA profiled by the Oncomine TCR Beta short-read assay. MiXCR, run by TCRdb on the PCR reads, gives a single entry per CDR3 protein. In the table there are 10,000 to 15,000 distinct CDR3 sequences, less than 70% of which are singletons. These TCRs' antigens remain unknown. As to treatment: roughly 10-day PBMC culture with coronavirus spike peptide pools or control peptides (ViraFEST assay). Source material: CD4+ T cells from blood, cultured in vitro. The source is a human donor who had recovered from COVID-19.

This clonotype was observed a handful of times. V usage is TRBV27 and J usage is TRBJ1-2; a possible D gene is TRBD1 (5 bases). Germline CDR1 and CDR2: MNHEY and SMNVEV (reference sequence). Deletions cut 5 bases from V and 7 bases from J, with 20 bases between. The CDR3 runs to 15 residues. CDR3 DNA: TGTGCCAGCAGTCGAAACCGGGACCTAGTCGGTGGCTACACCTTC. This encodes CASSRNRDLVGGYTF.

This chain uses TRBV20-1 with TRBJ2-7; 7 nucleotides align to TRBD2. Trimming removed 3 bases from V and 0 bases from J; junction bases left unmatched: 8. In germline, CDR1 is DFQATT, CDR2 SNEGSKA (reference sequence). This CDR3 spans 15 amino acids. The CDR3 sequence is CSASPVGGGSYEQYF. The CDR3 DNA reads as TGCAGTGCTAGCCCCGTTGGCGGGGGCTCCTACGAGCAGTACTTC.

The chain is built from TRBV7-8 and TRBJ1-1, with a tentative D call TRBD1 (6 bases). Germline V gene lookup returns CDR1 SGHVS and CDR2 FQNEAQ. V gave up 5 bases and J gave up 5 bases, with 15 bases separating them. The CDR3 spans 14 residues. CDR3 bases: TGTGCCAGCAGCAAGGGGGGAGCCATGACTGAAGCTTTCTTT. It specifies CASSKGGAMTEAFF.

The chain's CDR3 is CASSTTGLRGNEQFF. The CDR3 DNA reads as TGTGCCAGCAGTACAACGGGGCTTAGGGGCAATGAGCAGTTCTTC. The chain employs TRBV6-1 and TRBJ2-1; perhaps D is TRBD1 or TRBD2 (5 bases each). The CDR3 totals 15 residues. V dropped 5 bases and J dropped 6 bases, with 17 bases sitting between them. Germline V gives CDR1 MNHNS, CDR2 SASEGT.

This clonotype was seen more than once but under ten times. The chain joins TRBV2 to TRBJ2-2, with D unclear. The CDR3 is made up of 12 amino acids. Trimming took 4 bases from V and 7 from J, leaving 7 bases between them. Germline values: CDR1 SNHLY, CDR2 FYNNEI. The CDR3 DNA follows: TGTGCCAGCAGTGTCCTTCGCGGGGAGCTGTTTTTT. As protein: CASSVLRGELFF.

The chain uses TRBV5-1 and TRBJ2-7; D is uncertain. V shed 0 bases and J shed 4 bases, with 11 bases lying between them. The CDR3 has 14 residues. CDR1 is SGHRS and CDR2 is YFSETQ in the germline V gene. The CDR3 DNA sequence: TGCGCCAGCAGCTTGGCCGTGTCTGGTTACGAGCAGTACTTC. Residues: CASSLAVSGYEQYF.

The gene calls are TRBV5-1 and TRBJ2-7; D gene ambiguous. The V gene lost 2 bases and the J gene lost 1 base, with 10 bases spanning the gap. Germline CDR1 SGHRS, CDR2 YFSETQ. This CDR3 is 14 amino acids long. DNA of the CDR3: TGCGCCAGCAGCTTCCGATCGGTTTCCTACGAGCAGTACTTC. Translated, it gives CASSFRSVSYEQYF.

The table lists this clonotype with a count of one. V and J are TRBV30 and TRBJ1-2, with D perhaps TRBD1 (6 bases). V was shortened by 3 bases and J by 8 bases, with 10 bases between the two germline ends. This CDR3 is built from 11 residues. The germline CDR1 and CDR2 sequences are GTSNPN and SVGIG (reference sequence). CDR3 in DNA: TGTGCCTGGAGCCTAGGGGGAGGCTACACCTTC. Amino acid sequence: CAWSLGGGYTF.

The rearrangement joins TRBV11-2 to TRBJ2-5, with unresolved D. The CDR3 covers 13 residues. Trimming shortened V by 1 base and J by 7 bases, and 10 bases separated the two germline ends. Germline V gene sequence: CDR1 SGHAT, CDR2 FQNNGV. The CDR3 nucleotides read TGTGCCAGCAGCTTAGTACGTGCAGGGACCCAGTACTTC. Translating it yields CASSLVRAGTQYF.

This clonotype was seen a single time. This chain links TRBV6-1 with TRBJ2-1, with 8 bases fitting TRBD2. Trimming took 7 bases from V and 0 from J; bases not matched to a gene: 5. The CDR3 length is 15 residues. CDR1 and CDR2 (germline): MNHNS, SASEGT. The CDR3 here is CASMTSASSYNEQFF. The CDR3 nucleotides read TGTGCCAGCATGACTAGCGCCTCCTCCTACAATGAGCAGTTCTTC.

V is TRBV20-1 and J is TRBJ2-1, with a tentative D call TRBD2 (6 bases). V was shortened by 5 bases and J by 0 bases, with 32 bases between the two germline ends. The germline V gene has CDR1 DFQATT and CDR2 SNEGSKA (reference sequence). The CDR3 covers 21 residues. The CDR3 loop reads CSAPQSASAGGILRSYNEQFF. CDR3 coding DNA: TGCAGTGCTCCTCAATCCGCGTCAGCGGGCGGGATACTTCGCTCCTACAATGAGCAGTTCTTC.

The rearrangement joins TRBV18 to TRBJ1-2, with D possibly being TRBD1 (6 bases). CDR1 and CDR2 from the germline V gene are KGHSH and LQKENI. The CDR3 sequence is 13 residues long. V lost 5 bases to trimming and J lost 0 bases, with 7 bases between them. The chain's CDR3 is CASSGGANYGYTF. The CDR3 DNA is TGTGCCAGCTCAGGGGGCGCTAACTATGGCTACACCTTC.

This chain links TRBV6-1 with TRBJ2-3; 7 bases agree with TRBD2. Looked up from germline, CDR1 is MNHNS and CDR2 is SASEGT. V was pared by 4 bases and J by 2 bases, with 9 bases of the junction left unmatched. The CDR3 is 16 amino acids. The CDR3 DNA sequence: TGTGCCAGCAGTGGTAGGGAGGGTGGACCCACAGATACGCAGTATTTT. It is translated as CASSGREGGPTDTQYF.

The V and J genes are TRBV11-3 and TRBJ2-3; 7 bases are a match to TRBD1. Per the germline V gene, CDR1 is SGHNT and CDR2 is YENEEA. Losses at the gene ends were 7 bases for V and 3 bases for J; bases not matched to a gene: 7. This CDR3 comprises 14 residues. The CDR3 bases are TGTGCCAGCAAGAAAGGGGGCGCAACAGATACGCAGTATTTT. Protein: CASKKGGATDTQYF. The variable domain in full, with the rest retrieved from reference TRBV11-3 and TRBJ2-3, is EAGVVQSPRYKIIEKKQPVAFWCNPISGHNTLYWYLQNLGQGPELLIRYENEEAVDDSQLPKDRFSAERLKGVDSTLKIQPAELGDSAVYLCASKKGGATDTQYFGPGTRLTVL.

The chain combines TRBV6-1 with TRBJ1-2; D perhaps matches TRBD1 (6 bases). V lost 6 bases, J lost 8 bases, and 25 bases lay in between. Germline CDR1 is MNHNS and CDR2 is SASEGT. The CDR3 consists of 16 residues. CDR3 region: CASSRPVIQGWGGYTF. The CDR3 nucleotides are TGTGCCAGCAGCCGGCCAGTAATACAGGGATGGGGCGGCTACACCTTC.

The chain couples TRBV19 to TRBJ2-3; 7 positions agree with TRBD2. CDR1 and CDR2 from the germline V gene are LNHDA and SQIVND (reference sequence). Trimming took 5 bases from V and 1 from J; bases not matched to a gene: 6. There are 15 residues in the CDR3. DNA for the CDR3: TGTGCCAGTAGTGTCGGGGGGTGGGGCACAGATACGCAGTATTTT. This encodes CASSVGGWGTDTQYF. Full variable domain (outside the CDR3, taken from reference TRBV19 and TRBJ2-3): DGGITQSPKYLFRKEGQNVTLSCEQNLNHDAMYWYRQDPGQGLRLIYYSQIVNDFQKGDIAEGYSVSREKKESFPLTVTSAQKNPTAFYLCASSVGGWGTDTQYFGPGTRLTVL.

Only a few counts were recorded for this clonotype. CDR3 nucleotides: TGTGCCATCAGTGAGTCGGGGGACACCTCGGGCACCTTC. Residues: CAISESGDTSGTF. The chain is built from TRBV10-3 and TRBJ1-2; D may be TRBD1 (6 bases). Germline-derived CDR1 and CDR2 are ENHRY and SYGVKD. The CDR3 spans 13 residues. The ends were cut back, 0 bases at V and 13 bases at J, with 15 bases in the middle.

V gene TRBV30 combines with J gene TRBJ2-7; D is unresolved. The CDR3 extends over 11 amino acids. Germline V gives CDR1 GTSNPN, CDR2 SVGIG (reference sequence). V lost 2 bases to trimming and J lost 2 bases, with 4 bases between them. The CDR3 protein is CAWSSTYEQYF. The DNA of the CDR3 is TGTGCCTGGAGTTCCACCTACGAGCAGTACTTC.

This rearrangement joins TRBV7-2 to TRBJ2-7; possible D gene TRBD2, 6 bases. The CDR3 loop spans 15 amino acids. The germline V gene has CDR1 SGHTA and CDR2 FQGNSA. V shed 1 base and J shed 4 bases, with 14 bases lying between them. CDR3 in amino acids: CASSLEPGRGYEQYF. In DNA, the CDR3 is TGTGCCAGCAGCTTAGAACCGGGCCGGGGGTACGAGCAGTACTTC.

The chain links TRBV6-1 to TRBJ2-7; D may be TRBD2 (5 bases). The CDR3 runs 13 residues. V was trimmed by 8 bases and J by 3 bases, leaving 14 bases between them. From germline, CDR1 is MNHNS and CDR2 SASEGT. CDR3 region: CASASGINYEQYF. CDR3 DNA sequence: TGTGCCAGCGCTTCGGGAATCAACTACGAGCAGTACTTC.

The V and J genes are TRBV6-1 and TRBJ1-2; D may be TRBD1 (5 bases). V was trimmed by 8 bases and J by 8 bases, leaving 15 bases between them. Germline loops: CDR1 MNHNS, CDR2 SASEGT. The CDR3 spans 12 residues. In DNA form, the CDR3 reads TGTGCCAGCGGAGGTGAGGGGCTCGGCTACACCTTC. Translated: CASGGEGLGYTF.

The chain joins TRBV19 to TRBJ2-7; D might be TRBD2 (6 bases). Germline V CDR1 and CDR2: LNHDA, SQIVND (reference sequence). The CDR3 has 17 residues. Between the trimmed V and J ends, which lost 3 bases and 3 bases, there was a span of 21 bases. The CDR3 nucleotides read TGTGCCAGTAGTATCGGTGGCGGGATAACCCTACACTACGAGCAGTACTTC. Protein sequence: CASSIGGGITLHYEQYF. Filled out from reference TRBV19 and TRBJ2-7, the complete variable domain reads DGGITQSPKYLFRKEGQNVTLSCEQNLNHDAMYWYRQDPGQGLRLIYYSQIVNDFQKGDIAEGYSVSREKKESFPLTVTSAQKNPTAFYLCASSIGGGITLHYEQYFGPGTRLTVT.

In its sample, this clonotype was seen a few times. The chain has TRBV2 and TRBJ1-5; weak D call: TRBD1 (5 bases). The CDR3 has 15 amino acids. Trimming shortened V by 0 bases and J by 3 bases, and 9 bases separated the two germline ends. CDR1 and CDR2 from the germline V gene are SNHLY and FYNNEI. The CDR3 DNA reads as TGTGCCAGCAGTGAAGCGTTGGGGGTCAATCAGCCCCAGCATTTT. Its translation is CASSEALGVNQPQHF.

The chain carries TRBV7-2 and TRBJ2-5, with 7 bases that match TRBD1. The CDR3 length is 13 residues. V lost 7 bases, J lost 5 bases, and 7 bases stayed unmatched. Germline assignment: CDR1 SGHTA and CDR2 FQGNSA. CDR3 residues: CASTGTALETQYF. The CDR3 DNA follows: TGTGCCAGCACCGGGACAGCCCTCGAGACCCAGTACTTC.

The V gene is TRBV20-1, the J gene TRBJ2-1, with D perhaps TRBD1 (5 bases). The CDR3 sequence is 13 residues long. The germline V gene has CDR1 DFQATT and CDR2 SNEGSKA (reference sequence). The V gene lost 4 bases and the J gene lost 12 bases, with 19 bases spanning the gap. CDR3 in amino acids: CSAKRGRFVGQFF. CDR3 DNA sequence: TGCAGTGCTAAAAGGGGCCGGTTCGTCGGGCAGTTCTTC.

This clonotype was counted between two and nine times. The chain recombines TRBV7-9 with TRBJ1-1; D is uncertain. Germline V gives CDR1 SEHNR, CDR2 FQNEAQ (reference sequence). V gave up 3 bases and J gave up 1 base, with 6 bases separating them. This CDR3 comprises 13 residues. This CDR3 reads CASSLGSNTEAFF. In nucleotides, the CDR3 is TGTGCCAGCAGCTTGGGTTCGAACACTGAAGCTTTCTTT.

V and J are TRBV28 and TRBJ1-5, with D maybe TRBD1 (6 bases). This CDR3 has 13 residues. V shed 3 bases and J shed 5 bases, with 8 bases lying between them. Germline lookup yields CDR1 MDHEN and CDR2 SYDVKM. CDR3 sequence reads: CASSFRGYQPQHF. CDR3 nucleotide sequence: TGTGCCAGCAGTTTCAGGGGATATCAGCCCCAGCATTTT.

The CDR3 region has the DNA TGTGCCACAAGAGAGTACCCAGGTGGTGGCTACACCTTC. Amino acids: CATREYPGGGYTF. The gene calls are TRBV6-1 and TRBJ1-2; D is unresolved. Germline CDR1 reads MNHNS; CDR2 reads SASEGT. The CDR3 is made up of 13 amino acids. Trimming took off 10 bases at V and 7 bases at J, with 19 bases between the two ends.

This chain connects TRBV15 to TRBJ2-3; 8 nucleotides line up with TRBD1. Germline V CDR1 and CDR2: LNHNV, YYDKDF (reference sequence). The CDR3 sequence is 14 residues long. Trimming cost V 3 bases and J 2 bases; bases outside gene matches: 1. In DNA, the CDR3 is TGTGCCACCAGCAGGGACAGGGACACAGATACGCAGTATTTT. This sequence encodes CATSRDRDTDTQYF. The full variable domain, its missing parts supplied by reference TRBV15 and TRBJ2-3, is DAMVIQNPRYQVTQFGKPVTLSCSQTLNHNVMYWYQQKSSQAPKLLFHYYDKDFNNEADTPDNFQSRRPNTSFCFLDIRSPGLGDTAMYLCATSRDRDTDTQYFGPGTRLTVL.

The rearrangement links TRBV7-2 to TRBJ2-2; 7 bases line up with TRBD2. The CDR3 contains 14 residues. From germline, CDR1 is SGHTA and CDR2 FQGNSA. V dropped 6 bases and J dropped 1; count of bases not matched to a gene: 2. CDR3 DNA sequence: TGTGCCAGCAGTTCTAGCGGGAACACCGGGGAGCTGTTTTTT. Translation gives CASSSSGNTGELFF.

J is TRBJ1-2 and V is TRBV9; 8 nucleotides agree with TRBD1. This CDR3 is built from 14 residues. Germline V gene data show CDR1 as SGDLS and CDR2 as YYNGEE. V was pared by 3 bases and J by 4 bases, with 5 bases of the junction left unmatched. The CDR3 here is CASSEGTGLYGYTF. CDR3 sequence (DNA): TGTGCCAGCAGCGAGGGGACAGGCCTCTATGGCTACACCTTC.